This entry is about one T cell receptor beta chain. The target antigen is unknown. The data were obtained in a study of cytomegalovirus exposure and HLA in healthy donors. The PCR contained 60 Vbeta and 13 Jbeta primers. Produced via immunoSEQ multiplex PCR; TCRdb's table is partial and in-frame only. The sample has about 130,000 clones; 74% are singletons. CDR1 is SGHAT, CDR2 FQNNGV, per germline. Trimming pared 1 base from V and 5 bases from J, leaving 14 bases between. This CDR3 is built from 15 residues. The study, taken as a whole, reports: Analysis was carried out at a later point, and it linked a missense DCLRE1C variant to TCR beta V- and J-gene trimming.

The source is a woman aged 45-60 years in good health and CMV-seropositive. Sequenced input: PBMCs. The chain employs TRBV11-2 and TRBJ2-5, with D perhaps matching TRBD2 (6 bases). This chain's CDR3 is CASSLGGGARETQYF. The DNA for the CDR3 is TGTGCCAGCAGCTTAGGCGGCGGGGCCAGGGAGACCCAGTACTTC. The full variable domain, its missing parts supplied by reference TRBV11-2 and TRBJ2-5, is EAGVAQSPRYKIIEKRQSVAFWCNPISGHATLYWYQQILGQGPKLLIQFQNNGVVDDSQLPKDRFSAERLKGVDSTLKIQPAKLEDSAVYLCASSLGGGARETQYFGPGTRLLVL.